This entry lists 30 T cell receptor beta chains sequenced from one sample in a study of T-cell reconstitution after alpha-beta-depleted transplantation in children. The authors prepared the TCRbeta library with unique molecular identifiers. TCRdb independently ran MiXCR on the PCR reads; one entry per CDR3 protein. The repertoire holds roughly 670,000 distinct CDR3 sequences, with around 14% as singletons. The starting material was PBMCs, obtained before TCRalphabeta/CD19-depleted stem cell transplant. These receptors were taken from a girl aged 2 to 10 with congenital amegakaryocytic thrombocytopenia, due to receive a stem cell transplant.

The rearrangement links TRBV2 to TRBJ2-1; perhaps TRBD2 as D (6 bases). The CDR3 extends over 13 amino acids. V lost 5 bases to trimming and J lost 5 bases, with 10 bases between them. Germline-derived CDR1 and CDR2 are SNHLY and FYNNEI. The CDR3 DNA reads TGTGCCAGCAGTTGGGGGGAAAACAATGAGCAGTTCTTC. It encodes CASSWGENNEQFF.

This clonotype was observed at least ten times. J is TRBJ1-2 and V is TRBV29-1; 10 positions agree with TRBD1. The germline V gene has CDR1 SQVTM and CDR2 ANQGSEA. J lost 14 bases, V lost 3 bases, and 9 bases had no gene match. The CDR3 length is 12 residues. The CDR3 nucleotides are TGCAGCGTTGACCTTCAACCGGGACAGGGGACCTTC. Translation: CSVDLQPGQGTF.

This clonotype was detected ten times or more. This chain uses TRBV10-3 with TRBJ2-3; no definite D call. With 5 bases removed from V and 4 bases from J, the gap between germline ends came to 10 bases. The CDR3 totals 13 residues. Germline V gene sequence: CDR1 ENHRY, CDR2 SYGVKD. The CDR3: CAISRSIADTQYF. The CDR3 DNA is TGTGCCATCAGTCGTAGCATTGCAGATACGCAGTATTTT.

The chain employs TRBV11-2 and TRBJ2-1; D remains ambiguous. In germline, CDR1 is SGHAT, CDR2 FQNNGV. The V end was cut by 4 bases, the J end by 4 bases, with 20 bases between. The CDR3 is made up of 17 amino acids. The CDR3 DNA follows: TGTGCCAGCAGCTCGAATTCCGTATCGGTGCCATACAATGAGCAGTTCTTC. It encodes CASSSNSVSVPYNEQFF.

This clonotype was seen a handful of times. This rearrangement joins TRBV7-8 to TRBJ2-3, with 8 bases identical to TRBD1. CDR1 SGHVS and CDR2 FQNEAQ come from the germline V gene. V lost 5 bases to trimming and J lost 3 bases; unmatched junction nucleotides: 7. CDR3 length: 15 residues. The CDR3 is CASSRTGWGTDTQYF. Here the CDR3 DNA reads TGTGCCAGCAGCCGGACAGGGTGGGGGACAGATACGCAGTATTTT.

This clonotype showed up just a few times. The chain employs TRBV3-1 and TRBJ2-5, with D perhaps matching TRBD2 (5 bases). Germline V gene sequence: CDR1 LGHDT, CDR2 YNNKEL (reference sequence). The V and J ends lost 0 bases and 4 bases respectively, with 9 bases between them. The CDR3 totals 14 residues. The CDR3, as DNA: TGTGCCAGCAGCCAAGATGTGGGGAGAGAGACCCAGTACTTC. This translates into CASSQDVGRETQYF.

The chain uses TRBV6-2 or TRBV6-3 and TRBJ2-7; 12 bases fit TRBD2. The CDR3 is 17 amino acids. Germline-derived CDR1 and CDR2 are MNHEY and SVGEGT. Trimming removed 2 bases from V and 3 bases from J; junction bases left unmatched: 8. The DNA of the CDR3 is TGTGCCAGCAGTTACAGGCGCCAGGGACTAGCGGGCTACGAGCAGTACTTC. Amino acids: CASSYRRQGLAGYEQYF.

This clonotype showed up many times. The rearrangement uses TRBV7-6 and TRBJ2-3, with 10 bases matching TRBD2. The CDR3 covers 15 residues. After removal of 5 bases from V and 5 bases from J, the junction contained 7 bases not matched to a gene. The germline CDR1 and CDR2 sequences are SGHVS and FNYEAQ. The CDR3 bases are TGTGCCAGCAGCCCCGCTGGACTAGCGGTAGATACGCAGTATTTT. The encoded protein is CASSPAGLAVDTQYF.

The table lists this clonotype with many counts. This chain links TRBV12-3 or TRBV12-4 with TRBJ1-1; D is unresolved. The CDR3 loop spans 14 amino acids. Trimming cost V 1 base and J 6 bases, with 12 bases left between them. The CDR3 DNA is TGTGCCAGCAGTTTAGGTCTCCCAGGCCCTGAAGCTTTCTTT. Translated, it gives CASSLGLPGPEAFF.

This clonotype came up many times. The chain is built from TRBV10-3 and TRBJ2-7; 10 bases are shared with TRBD2. V was clipped by 6 bases and J by 3 bases; unmatched bases: 5. There are 14 residues in the CDR3. Germline V gene data show CDR1 as ENHRY and CDR2 as SYGVKD. CDR3 region: CAIRTSGSVYEQYF. For the CDR3, the DNA is TGTGCCATCAGGACTAGCGGGTCGGTCTACGAGCAGTACTTC.

This clonotype was observed a handful of times. The genes are TRBV5-1 and TRBJ2-3, with 10 bases identical to TRBD2. Germline lookup yields CDR1 SGHRS and CDR2 YFSETQ. The CDR3 is made up of 16 amino acids. V shed 1 base and J 2 bases; nucleotides not matched to a gene: 4. CDR3 sequence reads: CASSLFLAGDTDTQYF. The CDR3 coding sequence is TGCGCCAGCAGCTTGTTTCTAGCGGGAGACACAGATACGCAGTATTTT.

This clonotype was counted at least ten times. V gene TRBV29-1 combines with J gene TRBJ2-3, with D tentatively TRBD2 (5 bases). The ends were cut back, 7 bases at V and 2 bases at J, with 16 bases in the middle. Germline V gene lookup returns CDR1 SQVTM and CDR2 ANQGSEA. The CDR3 consists of 14 residues. The CDR3 coding sequence is TGCAGCGGGTACAGCGGAGGCAACACAGATACGCAGTATTTT. This sequence encodes CSGYSGGNTDTQYF.

This clonotype was observed a handful of times. V usage is TRBV7-9 and J usage is TRBJ2-7, with a possible D match to TRBD2 (5 bases). V was shortened by 7 bases and J by 5 bases, with 12 bases between the two germline ends. The CDR3 totals 12 residues. From germline, CDR1 is SEHNR and CDR2 FQNEAQ (reference sequence). For the CDR3, the DNA is TGTGCCAGCACCACCGGGGTTGACGAGCAGTACTTC. It codes for CASTTGVDEQYF.

There are many counts of this clonotype. This sequence joins TRBV7-2 and TRBJ2-7; no definite D call. Germline V CDR1 and CDR2: SGHTA, FQGNSA. V was cut by 2 bases and J by 7 bases, with 9 bases left in between. The CDR3 totals 12 residues. CDR3 DNA sequence: TGTGCCAGCAGCTTAATCTCTTGGGAGCAGTACTTC. Translating it yields CASSLISWEQYF.

In this sample, this clonotype turned up a few times. V is TRBV11-2 and J is TRBJ2-6, with a possible D match to TRBD1 (6 bases). V gave up 4 bases and J gave up 4 bases, with 20 bases separating them. The CDR3 totals 18 residues. Germline V gene data show CDR1 as SGHAT and CDR2 as FQNNGV. As DNA, the CDR3 is TGTGCCAGCAGCTCACCGGGACACTTCATAGTCGGGGCCAACGTCCTGACTTTC. It encodes CASSSPGHFIVGANVLTF.

This clonotype was seen ten or more times. The V call is TRBV7-9, the J call TRBJ2-7; D possibly uses TRBD1 or TRBD2 (5 bases each). V was shortened by 3 bases and J by 4 bases, with 16 bases between the two germline ends. This CDR3 comprises 15 residues. Looked up from germline, CDR1 is SEHNR and CDR2 is FQNEAQ (reference sequence). The CDR3 here is CASSLSRDAIYEQYF. The CDR3 DNA follows: TGTGCCAGCAGCTTGAGCCGGGACGCAATTTACGAGCAGTACTTC.

Notes on this clonotype: The conserved closing phenylalanine or tryptophan is absent in this CDR3, likely reflecting a read error. CDR3 nucleotide sequence: TGCGCCAGCAGCGTGACAGGGGGGGTCAATGAGCAGTTCATC. Amino acid sequence: CASSVTGGVNEQFI. V gene TRBV5-1 combines with J gene TRBJ2-1, with 9 bases aligning to TRBD1. With 4 bases clipped from V and 6 bases from J, the junction kept 5 bases outside the gene matches. From germline, CDR1 is SGHRS and CDR2 YFSETQ. This CDR3 is built from 14 residues.

This clonotype was observed many times. The chain combines TRBV20-1 with TRBJ2-7; the D call may be TRBD1 or TRBD2 (6 bases each). CDR1 is DFQATT, CDR2 SNEGSKA, per germline (reference sequence). The V and J ends lost 1 base and 4 bases respectively, with 11 bases between them. The CDR3 totals 13 residues. The CDR3 DNA reads TGCAGTGCTAGAGTCCGGGGGCTTTACGAGCAGTACTTC. Translating gives CSARVRGLYEQYF.

This chain connects TRBV15 to TRBJ2-4, with TRBD2 matching 8 bases. The CDR3 is 18 residues long. From germline, CDR1 is LNHNV and CDR2 YYDKDF (reference sequence). V trimming: 3 bases; J trimming: 3 bases; junction bases outside the gene matches: 13. The CDR3 DNA is TGTGCCACCAGCAGCACGGCCGGGACTAGGAGCAACAAAAACATTCAGTACTTC. Translating gives CATSSTAGTRSNKNIQYF.

Ten or more counts support this clonotype. The J gene is TRBJ1-6, the V gene TRBV20-1; perhaps TRBD1 as D (5 bases). This CDR3 is 22 amino acids long. Between the trimmed V and J ends, which lost 0 bases and 0 bases, there was a span of 27 bases. Germline-derived CDR1 and CDR2 are DFQATT and SNEGSKA (reference sequence). DNA of the CDR3: TGCAGTGCTAGAGATAAACACTCGGGACCCCTACTCCCGAGCTCCTATAATTCACCCCTCCACTTT. Protein: CSARDKHSGPLLPSSYNSPLHF.

The CDR3 sequence: CASSPILRGAYEQYF. As DNA, the CDR3 is TGTGCCAGCAGCCCAATCCTCCGGGGGGCCTACGAGCAGTACTTC. J is TRBJ2-7 and V is TRBV5-6, with 7 bases aligning to TRBD2. This CDR3 is built from 15 residues. Losses at the gene ends were 4 bases for V and 2 bases for J; bases not matched to a gene: 9. Germline assignment: CDR1 SGHDT and CDR2 YYEEEE.

Remarks on this clonotype: This could be a read error, since a much larger clone is one nucleotide away. Because the CDR3 is missing its conserved closing phenylalanine or tryptophan, this is likely a read error. The V and J genes are TRBV7-9 and TRBJ2-1; 9 bases are a match to TRBD2. CDR3 length equals 16 residues. V lost 5 bases, J lost 0 bases, and 5 bases stayed unmatched. Per the germline V gene, CDR1 is SEHNR and CDR2 is FQNEAQ (reference sequence). The chain's CDR3 is CASSEHSGSSYNEQFL. The DNA of the CDR3 is TGTGCCAGCAGCGAACATAGCGGGAGCTCCTACAATGAGCAGTTCTTG.

This chain uses TRBV7-9 with TRBJ1-6; D is possibly TRBD1 (6 bases). The V and J ends lost 0 bases and 10 bases respectively, with 19 bases between them. Germline values: CDR1 SEHNR, CDR2 FQNEAQ (reference sequence). The CDR3 runs 17 residues. The CDR3 nucleotides read TGTGCCAGCAGCTTAGCAACCACACAGGGAGCGGAATCACCCCTCCACTTT. The encoded protein is CASSLATTQGAESPLHF.

This clonotype was detected a few times. J is TRBJ2-7 and V is TRBV7-8, with a tentative D call TRBD1 (6 bases). CDR3 size: 15 residues. The germline V and J ends were trimmed by 2 bases and 4 bases, with 15 bases remaining between them. Looked up from germline, CDR1 is SGHVS and CDR2 is FQNEAQ. CDR3 sequence: CASSLFRDKTYEQYF. The CDR3 nucleotides are TGTGCCAGCAGCTTATTCCGGGACAAAACTTACGAGCAGTACTTC.

In its sample, this clonotype was seen many times. The J gene is TRBJ2-7, the V gene TRBV20-1; TRBD1 might be the D (6 bases). The germline V and J ends were trimmed by 4 bases and 2 bases, with 12 bases remaining between them. The CDR3 length is 13 residues. CDR1 is DFQATT, CDR2 SNEGSKA, per germline (reference sequence). CDR3 DNA sequence: TGCAGTGCTAAGACGGACAGTCCCTACGAGCAGTACTTC. Residues: CSAKTDSPYEQYF.

This clonotype was counted ten times or more. The V call is TRBV5-1, the J call TRBJ1-1, with D perhaps matching TRBD1 (5 bases). V gave up 0 bases and J gave up 1 base, with 10 bases separating them. From germline, CDR1 is SGHRS and CDR2 YFSETQ. CDR3 length equals 15 residues. Here the CDR3 DNA reads TGCGCCAGCAGCTTGGGAGGGGCCCCGAACACTGAAGCTTTCTTT. This codes for CASSLGGAPNTEAFF.

The chain uses TRBV11-1 and TRBJ1-2, with D hard to call. The V gene lost 2 bases and the J gene lost 4 bases, with 23 bases spanning the gap. CDR3 size: 18 residues. The germline V gene encodes CDR1 SGHAT and CDR2 FQDESV (reference sequence). In DNA, the CDR3 is TGTGCCAGCAGCTTATCCGACGGACGGAGCGGCTTCCCCTATGGCTACACCTTC. Its translation: CASSLSDGRSGFPYGYTF.

This clonotype came up a few times. The rearrangement links TRBV5-1 to TRBJ2-1; TRBD2 matches at 7 bases. Germline V CDR1 and CDR2: SGHRS, YFSETQ. The V segment lost 1 base and the J segment 7 bases; nucleotides outside the gene matches: 14. This CDR3 is 17 amino acids long. The CDR3 sequence: CASSLSIAGPRRNEQFF. For the CDR3, the DNA is TGCGCCAGCAGCTTGAGTATAGCGGGTCCCCGGCGGAATGAGCAGTTCTTC.

This sequence joins TRBV18 and TRBJ2-1; 7 bases map to TRBD1. Germline V CDR1 and CDR2: KGHSH, LQKENI. After removal of 2 bases from V and 3 bases from J, the junction contained 7 bases not matched to a gene. This CDR3 contains 16 residues. CDR3 region: CASSPFPQGDYNEQFF. In nucleotides, the CDR3 is TGTGCCAGCTCACCATTCCCGCAGGGGGACTACAATGAGCAGTTCTTC.

This clonotype was seen a few times. CDR3 residues: CASGPGVATLQETQYF. The CDR3 region has the DNA TGCGCCAGCGGTCCCGGCGTGGCTACCCTCCAAGAGACCCAGTACTTC. The chain carries TRBV5-1 and TRBJ2-5, with unresolved D. Deletions cut 7 bases from V and 1 base from J, with 20 bases between. This CDR3 comprises 16 residues. Germline V gene data show CDR1 as SGHRS and CDR2 as YFSETQ.